One and the same sample provided the 25 T cell receptor beta chains below, sequenced in a study of T-cell reconstitution after alpha-beta-depleted transplantation in children. Unique molecular identifiers tagged the TCRbeta library. TCRdb analysed the PCR reads with MiXCR anew, one entry per CDR3 protein. The sample records hundreds of thousands of distinct CDR3 sequences, 16% being singletons. The sequences come from PBMCs, mostly from graft donor cells, collected 360 days after TCRalphabeta/CD19-depleted stem cell transplant. The origin of the receptors is a boy younger than two who had a stem cell transplant for Wiskott-Aldrich syndrome, so the T cells may come from the graft donor.

The V and J genes are TRBV29-1 and TRBJ2-2; 12 positions agree with TRBD2. The CDR3 extends over 17 amino acids. Germline V gene sequence: CDR1 SQVTM, CDR2 ANQGSEA. Trimming at V came to 3 bases and at J to 6 bases, leaving 11 bases not matched to a gene. The CDR3 is CSVDGGRTSGISGELFF. CDR3 sequence (DNA): TGCAGCGTTGATGGCGGTAGGACTAGCGGGATCTCCGGGGAGCTGTTTTTT.

The rearrangement links TRBV15 to TRBJ1-5, with D possibly matching TRBD1 (5 bases). The CDR3 loop spans 17 amino acids. V was trimmed by 0 bases and J by 3 bases, leaving 15 bases between them. CDR1 is LNHNV, CDR2 YYDKDF, per germline (reference sequence). The CDR3 DNA is TGTGCCACCAGCAGAGATCTCCCGCGACAGATCAATCAGCCCCAGCATTTT. This gives the protein CATSRDLPRQINQPQHF.

This clonotype was detected only a few times. V and J are TRBV24-1 and TRBJ2-1; TRBD2 matches 8 bases. Germline-derived CDR1 and CDR2 are KGHDR and SFDVKD. This CDR3 is 15 amino acids long. V lost 4 bases to trimming and J lost 2 bases; unmatched junction nucleotides: 3. The CDR3 reads CATSEGTRPYNEQFF. CDR3 DNA: TGTGCCACCAGTGAGGGGACTAGGCCCTACAATGAGCAGTTCTTC.

The chain carries TRBV6-2 or TRBV6-3 and TRBJ1-5; the D gene is possibly TRBD1 (6 bases). The CDR3 spans 15 residues. The V end was cut by 2 bases, the J end by 4 bases, with 12 bases between. Germline CDR1 reads MNHEY; CDR2 reads SVGEGT. The CDR3 DNA follows: TGTGCCAGCAGTTACGAACGGGGGCCAAATCAGCCCCAGCATTTT. The encoded protein is CASSYERGPNQPQHF.

This clonotype was counted only a few times. This chain joins TRBV6-5 and TRBJ2-7; D is tentatively TRBD1 or TRBD2 (5 bases each). V shed 1 base and J shed 2 bases, with 12 bases lying between them. Germline CDR1 is MNHEY and CDR2 is SVGAGI. CDR3 length equals 15 residues. DNA of the CDR3: TGTGCCAGCAGTTACTTCTCGGGACCCCCCTACGAGCAGTACTTC. Translating gives CASSYFSGPPYEQYF.

This chain joins TRBV24-1 and TRBJ2-2, with unresolved D. From germline, CDR1 is KGHDR and CDR2 SFDVKD. This CDR3 contains 15 residues. V shed 5 bases and J shed 3 bases, with 12 bases lying between them. The CDR3 region is CATSGAATYTGELFF. In DNA form, the CDR3 reads TGTGCCACCAGTGGGGCGGCTACCTACACCGGGGAGCTGTTTTTT.

The chain combines TRBV6-4 with TRBJ2-1; TRBD2 agrees at 10 bases. The germline V gene encodes CDR1 MRHNA and CDR2 SNTAGT. The CDR3 is 17 amino acids. V lost 1 base to trimming and J lost 4 bases; unmatched junction nucleotides: 7. CDR3 coding DNA: TGTGCCAGCAGTGACTGGCCAACTAGCGGGGCTTACAATGAGCAGTTCTTC. Residues: CASSDWPTSGAYNEQFF.

This clonotype has only a few counts. J is TRBJ2-1 and V is TRBV5-4; 9 positions match TRBD2. This CDR3 has 14 amino acids. V lost 3 bases, J lost 10 bases, and 8 bases stayed unmatched. Germline CDR1 reads SGHNT; CDR2 reads YYREEE (reference sequence). The CDR3 loop is CASSWDSGRGEQFF. The CDR3 nucleotides read TGTGCCAGCAGCTGGGATAGCGGGAGAGGAGAGCAGTTCTTC.

The J gene is TRBJ2-1, the V gene TRBV29-1; 7 bases are shared with TRBD2. Germline CDR1 and CDR2: SQVTM and ANQGSEA. CDR3 length: 14 residues. The V segment lost 4 bases and the J segment 0 bases; nucleotides outside the gene matches: 3. The CDR3 protein is CSVVGGSSYNEQFF. DNA of the CDR3: TGCAGCGTTGTAGGCGGGAGCTCCTACAATGAGCAGTTCTTC.

This clonotype was picked up a small number of times. J is TRBJ2-3 and V is TRBV3-1, with 8 bases aligning to TRBD2. Per germline, CDR1 LGHDT and CDR2 YNNKEL (reference sequence). Trimming took 4 bases from V and 6 from J; bases not matched to a gene: 9. The CDR3 is 15 residues long. CDR3 in amino acids: CASSPRLARVDTQYF. CDR3 bases: TGTGCCAGCAGCCCCAGACTAGCGAGGGTGGATACGCAGTATTTT.

The chain recombines TRBV5-4 with TRBJ1-5; 10 bases agree with TRBD1. From germline, CDR1 is SGHNT and CDR2 YYREEE (reference sequence). The J segment lost 7 bases and the V segment lost 2 bases, leaving 12 bases of the junction unmatched. The CDR3 length is 17 residues. Here the CDR3 DNA reads TGTGCCAGCAGCTTTACCCCGGACAGGGGGAAGAGGCAGCCCCAGCATTTT. Translating it yields CASSFTPDRGKRQPQHF.

The V gene is TRBV18, the J gene TRBJ2-7, with 9 bases matching TRBD1. The CDR3 length is 15 residues. The trim removed 5 bases at V and 0 bases at J, leaving 5 bases unmatched. Germline CDR1 is KGHSH and CDR2 is LQKENI. CDR3 residues: CASSEGQGASYEQYF. CDR3 nucleotides: TGTGCCAGCTCAGAGGGACAGGGTGCCTCCTACGAGCAGTACTTC.

V usage is TRBV27 and J usage is TRBJ2-7; D gene ambiguous. Looked up from germline, CDR1 is MNHEY and CDR2 is SMNVEV (reference sequence). Trimming pared 2 bases from V and 0 bases from J, leaving 11 bases between. The length of the CDR3 is 15 residues. CDR3 sequence (DNA): TGTGCCAGCAGTTTAAGTTCCAAGAGCTCCTACGAGCAGTACTTC. Amino acid sequence: CASSLSSKSSYEQYF.

In its sample, this clonotype was seen a few times. The gene calls are TRBV5-1 and TRBJ2-3; 8 bases match TRBD1. Per germline, CDR1 SGHRS and CDR2 YFSETQ. Unmatched junction bases numbered 8, after V lost 0 bases and J lost 5 bases. This CDR3 spans 16 amino acids. The CDR3 bases are TGCGCCAGCAGCTTGGCCAGGGGGCGAAGTTTAGATACGCAGTATTTT. It yields the protein CASSLARGRSLDTQYF.

This clonotype appeared many times. The chain joins TRBV5-1 to TRBJ1-2; D not resolved. Trimming stripped 1 base from V and 7 bases from J, with 14 bases between. The CDR3 totals 14 residues. Germline-derived CDR1 and CDR2 are SGHRS and YFSETQ. CDR3 amino acids: CASSLSNNQIGYTF. CDR3 bases: TGCGCCAGCAGCTTGTCAAATAACCAAATTGGCTACACCTTC.

This clonotype was picked up a small number of times. The chain couples TRBV4-1 to TRBJ2-7, with a possible D match to TRBD1 (5 bases). The length of the CDR3 is 14 residues. Germline CDR1 is MGHRA and CDR2 is YSYEKL. The V gene lost 2 bases and the J gene lost 4 bases, with 12 bases spanning the gap. The CDR3 bases are TGCGCCAGCAGCCAATTGGTCCAGGGTTACGAGCAGTACTTC. Translated: CASSQLVQGYEQYF.

In its sample, this clonotype was seen many times. The V call is TRBV6-5, the J call TRBJ1-1; D unclear. Germline CDR1 MNHEY, CDR2 SVGAGI. The V gene lost 4 bases and the J gene lost 5 bases, with 14 bases spanning the gap. The CDR3 sequence is 14 residues long. CDR3 amino acids: CASSSRVWRTEAFF. The CDR3 DNA sequence: TGTGCCAGCAGTTCGAGGGTATGGAGGACTGAAGCTTTCTTT.

V is TRBV12-3 or TRBV12-4 and J is TRBJ1-2; D is uncertain. This CDR3 comprises 14 residues. V lost 3 bases and J 2 bases, leaving 10 bases between the germline ends. The CDR3 DNA is TGTGCCAGCAGTTTTGCAGGCTCGAACTATGGCTACACCTTC. Translating gives CASSFAGSNYGYTF.

The chain uses TRBV5-1 and TRBJ2-1, with TRBD1 identical over 10 bases. V was clipped by 4 bases and J by 3 bases; unmatched bases: 7. CDR1 is SGHRS, CDR2 YFSETQ, per germline. There are 16 residues in the CDR3. CDR3 amino acids: CASSRGTGENYNEQFF. Written as DNA, the CDR3 is TGCGCCAGCAGCCGCGGGACAGGGGAAAACTACAATGAGCAGTTCTTC.

The rearrangement joins TRBV7-9 to TRBJ1-2; 7 nucleotides line up with TRBD1. The trim removed 5 bases at V and 6 bases at J, leaving 6 bases unmatched. The length of the CDR3 is 13 residues. Germline CDR1 and CDR2: SEHNR and FQNEAQ (reference sequence). The CDR3 coding sequence is TGTGCCAGCAGCCGCGGGACAGCGGATGGCTACACCTTC. Protein: CASSRGTADGYTF.

The rearrangement uses TRBV11-3 and TRBJ2-1; D gene ambiguous. Germline lookup yields CDR1 SGHNT and CDR2 YENEEA. V gave up 1 base and J gave up 12 bases, with 13 bases separating them. This CDR3 comprises 13 residues. CDR3 nucleotides: TGTGCCAGCAGCTTAGTCGGATCCTTAGGGCAGTTCTTC. Translated: CASSLVGSLGQFF.

The sample holds a few counts of this clonotype. This chain uses TRBV2 with TRBJ2-4; D is undetermined. Germline loops: CDR1 SNHLY, CDR2 FYNNEI. Trimming removed 6 bases from V and 4 bases from J, with 7 bases in between. The CDR3 consists of 12 residues. The CDR3 DNA reads as TGTGCCAGCAGGGGTTCAAAAAACATTCAGTACTTC. Translated: CASRGSKNIQYF.

This chain links TRBV5-1 with TRBJ2-7, with D possibly called TRBD1 or TRBD2 (5 bases each). In germline, CDR1 is SGHRS, CDR2 YFSETQ. Between the trimmed V and J ends, which lost 4 bases and 2 bases, there was a span of 16 bases. This CDR3 has 15 amino acids. The CDR3 DNA is TGCGCCAGCAGCGGTCCGGGACCACCCCCCTACGAGCAGTACTTC. It encodes CASSGPGPPPYEQYF.

The table lists this clonotype with a few counts. This chain uses TRBV19 with TRBJ2-3, with 9 bases aligning to TRBD1. Trimming at V came to 5 bases and at J to 1 base, leaving 7 bases not matched to a gene. CDR3 length: 16 residues. The germline CDR1 and CDR2 sequences are LNHDA and SQIVND (reference sequence). The CDR3 reads CASSSYRGPGTDTQYF. As DNA, the CDR3 is TGTGCCAGTAGTTCCTACAGGGGGCCCGGCACAGATACGCAGTATTTT.

The sample holds a few counts of this clonotype. V and J are TRBV5-1 and TRBJ1-1; 8 positions match TRBD1. Germline V gene lookup returns CDR1 SGHRS and CDR2 YFSETQ. This CDR3 is 14 amino acids long. Losses at the gene ends were 3 bases for V and 1 base for J; bases not matched to a gene: 2. The CDR3 loop reads CASSWGQENTEAFF. CDR3 bases: TGCGCCAGCAGCTGGGGACAGGAGAACACTGAAGCTTTCTTT. Supplemented by reference TRBV5-1 and TRBJ1-1, the full variable domain reads KAGVTQTPRYLIKTRGQQVTLSCSPISGHRSVSWYQQTPGQGLQFLFEYFSETQRNKGNFPGRFSGRQFSNSRSEMNVSTLELGDSALYLCASSWGQENTEAFFGQGTRLTVV.